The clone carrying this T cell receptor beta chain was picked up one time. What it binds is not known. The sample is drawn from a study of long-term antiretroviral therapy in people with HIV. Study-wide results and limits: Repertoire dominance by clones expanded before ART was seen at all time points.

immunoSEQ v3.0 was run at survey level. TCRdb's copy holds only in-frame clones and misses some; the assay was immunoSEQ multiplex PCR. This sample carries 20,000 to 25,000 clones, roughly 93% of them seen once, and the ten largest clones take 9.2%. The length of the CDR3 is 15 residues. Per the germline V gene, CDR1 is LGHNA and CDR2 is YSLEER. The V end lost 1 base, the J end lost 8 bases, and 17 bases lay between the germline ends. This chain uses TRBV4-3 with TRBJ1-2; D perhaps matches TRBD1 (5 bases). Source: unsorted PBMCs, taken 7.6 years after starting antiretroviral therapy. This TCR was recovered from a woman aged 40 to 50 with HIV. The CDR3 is CASSQAEGGEQGYTF. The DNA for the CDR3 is TGCGCCAGCAGCCAAGCCGAGGGAGGGGAACAGGGCTACACCTTC.